This paragraph covers one T cell receptor beta chain sequence. The table came from immunoSEQ multiplex PCR; TCRdb's copy has only in-frame clones and leaves some out. The table records almost 15,000 clones, around 90% of them present only once. This specimen belongs to a study of blood T cell dynamics during melanoma immunotherapy. Germline V gives CDR1 SGHNT, CDR2 YYREEE (reference sequence). The CDR3 runs 14 residues. Trimming removed 5 bases at V and 0 bases at J, with 9 bases between. The time point: week 3, after first cycle of checkpoint inhibitor. This clonotype was sampled from a human donor with melanoma. J is TRBJ2-4 and V is TRBV5-4; D might be TRBD2 (5 bases). The source was blood, collected from a patient treated with checkpoint blockade. The CDR3 DNA sequence: TGTGCCAGCAGTCCCGGACTAGCCAAAAACATTCAGTACTTC. This translates into CASSPGLAKNIQYF.